This T cell receptor (beta chain) was sequenced in a study of T cells expressing NK-cell markers. Turning to the study itself: Sequencing of TCR beta repertoires drew on sorted CD3+CD56+NKG2C+, CD3+CD56+NKG2C- and CD3+CD56-NKG2C+ T cells. Study-level findings and limits: Where a few donors were concerned, these clonotypes also led the CD3+CD56-NKG2C+ fraction.

The CDR3 has 16 residues. Template switching by 5'RACE with UMIs generated the TCR beta cDNA. For each CDR3 protein, TCRdb gives one entry from its re-call of the 5' RACE reads, without DNA. In total, the table holds about 550,000 distinct CDR3 sequences. Remarks on this clonotype: Its antigen is as yet unknown.

The J gene is TRBJ2-4, the V gene TRBV12-3 or TRBV12-4; TCRdb indicates TRBD2, and absent DNA this call remains unverified. The origin of this receptor is a man between 18 and 35 years old in good health. Sequencing was carried out using blood T cells: a sorted CD56 or NKG2C T cell subset, CD4+ or CD8+ T cells, or bulk PBMC T cells (not recorded which). CDR3 in amino acids: CASSIYRETAKNIQYF.